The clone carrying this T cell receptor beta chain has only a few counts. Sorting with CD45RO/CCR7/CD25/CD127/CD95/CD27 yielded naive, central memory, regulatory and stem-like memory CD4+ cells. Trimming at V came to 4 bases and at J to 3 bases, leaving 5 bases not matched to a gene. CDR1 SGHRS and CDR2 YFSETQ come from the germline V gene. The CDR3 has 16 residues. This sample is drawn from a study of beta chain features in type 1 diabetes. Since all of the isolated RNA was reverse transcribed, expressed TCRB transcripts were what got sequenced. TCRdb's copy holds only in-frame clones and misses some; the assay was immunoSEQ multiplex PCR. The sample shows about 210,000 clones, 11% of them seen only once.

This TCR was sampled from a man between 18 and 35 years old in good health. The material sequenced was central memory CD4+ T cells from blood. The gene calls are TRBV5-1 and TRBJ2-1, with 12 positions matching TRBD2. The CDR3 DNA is TGCGCCAGCAGCGCAACTAGCGGGAGGTTCTACAATGAGCAGTTCTTC. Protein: CASSATSGRFYNEQFF.